The entry below gives a single T cell receptor (beta chain) sequence along with its context. The antigen is not known. The sample belongs to a study of healthy donors' naive CD4 and CD8 T cells. Study in general: Donors came from three age groups: 20-25, 40-50 and 60-70 years.

Points from the study as a whole: Reportedly, most V and J gene segments showed naive CD4+ versus CD8+ bias.

Naive T cells were sorted: CD4+CD8-CD45RO-CD45RA+ for CD4+, CD8+CD4-CD45RA+CD27bright for CD8+. With 5 bases clipped from V and 6 bases from J, the junction kept 8 bases outside the gene matches. This CDR3 contains 15 residues. From germline, CDR1 is MNHNY and CDR2 SVGAGI (reference sequence). TCR libraries were built from 500 to 600 ng of total RNA by linear amplification. Using its own MiXCR run on the reads, TCRdb lists one record per CDR3 protein. The sample lists approximately 180,000 distinct CDR3 sequences, nearly 75% occurring once. The specimen was naive CD4+ and CD8+ T cells sorted from blood, pooled from several donors. The sequence came from a pool of human donors in good health; the sample pools cells from several healthy donors. The chain is built from TRBV6-6 and TRBJ2-1; 9 bases line up with TRBD1. This chain's CDR3 is CASSPYRGLSNEQFF. DNA for the CDR3: TGTGCCAGCAGTCCTTACAGGGGGCTTAGCAATGAGCAGTTCTTC.